This TCR beta chain was retrieved from a study of blood T cells in healthy people across ages. Study-level findings and limits: In long-lived donors, naive CD4+ cell counts and diversity exceeded those of aged donors. A conclusive naive versus antigen-experienced comparison was prevented by the unsorted PBMCs.

This clonotype turned up a few times. The target antigen is unknown. Isolating PBMCs gave at least 7 million of these cells per sample. The germline CDR1 and CDR2 sequences are KGHSH and LQKENI. Unmatched junction bases numbered 8, after V lost 2 bases and J lost 5 bases. The length of the CDR3 is 16 residues. Through a sample-barcoded 5' primer and a J-beta primer mix, a second PCR was run for roughly 6 to 11 cycles. Sequencing yielded, for each sample, at least 3 million paired-end reads carrying CDR3. TCRdb independently ran MiXCR on the 5' RACE reads; one entry per CDR3 protein. The data contain hundreds of thousands of distinct CDR3 sequences, 22% of them singletons.

The chain has TRBV18 and TRBJ1-1, with TRBD1 matching 10 bases. Sequenced: blood. The sequence came from a man between 65 and 80 years old in good health. In nucleotides, the CDR3 is TGTGCCAGCTCACCAACCGGGACAGGGGACCGGACTGAAGCTTTCTTT. Amino acids: CASSPTGTGDRTEAFF.